This T cell receptor (beta chain) is from a study of CD8 T cells in Susac syndrome. Unmatched junction bases numbered 12, after V lost 1 base and J lost 5 bases. Looked up from germline, CDR1 is DFQATT and CDR2 is SNEGSKA (reference sequence). The CDR3 sequence is 16 residues long. RNA, at about 0.45 to 1 ug, was reverse transcribed with random hexamers. A single record per CDR3 protein comes from TCRdb applying MiXCR to the immunoSEQ multiplex PCR reads. This sample has some 180,000 distinct CDR3 sequences; 85% to 95% occur once, and the top ten carry approximately 0.099%. Sequences were obtained from CD4+ T cells from PBMCs. The chain has TRBV20-1 and TRBJ2-5; TRBD1 aligns across 8 bases. The origin of this receptor is a human donor with Susac syndrome. The CDR3 coding sequence is TGCAGTGCTAGAGGGCCCGGGACAGGCGGTGAGGAGACCCAGTACTTC. Translated: CSARGPGTGGEETQYF.